This T cell receptor beta chain is drawn from a study of CD8 T cells in ankylosing spondylitis (dated by TCRdb to about 2017). For the wider study: The study set out to find disease-linked TCR variants by profiling T cell receptor beta repertoires in ankylosing spondylitis patients and healthy donors. The full study cohort comprised approximately 23 ankylosing spondylitis patients and over a hundred healthy donors. Peripheral blood was sampled, and synovial fluid was additionally collected from ankylosing spondylitis patients.

For sequencing, an Illumina HiSeq 2500 was employed. Quantitative 5'-RACE with molecular barcodes was the method used to prepare the TCR beta libraries. The source study handled its data this way. Disease-linked TCR variants were identified with a new computational method built on a probabilistic model of VDJ rearrangement. Through fastp at Q25 and MiXCR, TCRdb rebuilt clones from the public reads, retaining in-frame beta chains. Each record represents a unique CDR3 protein, reported with the most common genes and DNA among its rows. The V and J calls and clone size are TCRdb's, not the authors'. The sample has just under 550,000 distinct CDR3 sequences on record, 12% of them singletons. Clones ranked in the top ten supply over 6.5% of the sample. This clonotype was counted between two and nine times. Its antigen is unknown. Nothing much larger sits one base from this clone, and base qualities are not available.

V loses 7 bases, J loses 3 bases, and the germline ends lie 22 bases apart. From a lookup of the germline V gene, CDR1 and CDR2 are SGHRS and YFSETQ. The CDR3 runs 16 residues from the cysteine to the phenylalanine. Only CDR3 DNA remains: 48 bases, in frame from the first base. The study at large found these results: Some motif variants were previously reported in synovial fluid and blood of reactive arthritis patients, suggesting common disease-initiation mechanisms. A TCR beta motif made up of several highly homologous amino acid variants appeared to be characteristic of blood from ankylosing spondylitis patients. The disease-linked clones had a CD8+ phenotype and were found at relatively low frequencies in peripheral blood. According to the report, matched synovial fluid samples from ankylosing spondylitis patients were significantly enriched for the disease-linked clones.

Sequenced material: blood, either unsorted or a sorted T cell fraction (not recorded which). The TCR sequence derives from a male donor with ankylosing spondylitis. This chain is built from TRBV5-1 and TRBJ2-5; the D segment might be TRBD1 or TRBD2, since each matches 5 bases. The CDR3 has the sequence CASLRWGTLPEETQYF. Read as DNA, the sequence is TGCGCCAGCTTACGCTGGGGGACCCTGCCGGAAGAGACCCAGTACTTC.